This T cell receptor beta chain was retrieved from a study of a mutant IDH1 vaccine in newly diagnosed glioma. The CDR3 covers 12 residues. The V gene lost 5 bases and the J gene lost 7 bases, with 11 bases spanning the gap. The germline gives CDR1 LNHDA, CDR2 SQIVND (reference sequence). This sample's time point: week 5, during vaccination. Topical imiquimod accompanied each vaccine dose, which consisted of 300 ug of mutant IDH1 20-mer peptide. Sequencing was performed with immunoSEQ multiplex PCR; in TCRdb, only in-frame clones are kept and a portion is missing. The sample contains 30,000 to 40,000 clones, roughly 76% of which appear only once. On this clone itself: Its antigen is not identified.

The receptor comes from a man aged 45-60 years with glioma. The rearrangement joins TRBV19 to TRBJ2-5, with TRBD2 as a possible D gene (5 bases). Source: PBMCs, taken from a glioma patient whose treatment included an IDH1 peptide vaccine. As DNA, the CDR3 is TGTGCCAGTAGTGTCCCAAGCGGGACCCAGTACTTC. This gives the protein CASSVPSGTQYF.